Given below is one TCR beta chain in context. Using immunoSEQ multiplex PCR, the repertoire was profiled, and TCRdb retains in-frame clones only, with some absent. This table holds 35,000 to 40,000 clones, approximately 86% found once. This entry comes from a study of T cells in localized non-small cell lung cancer. This CDR3 has 17 residues. Germline assignment: CDR1 MDHEN and CDR2 SYDVKM. V lost 6 bases, J lost 4 bases, and 16 bases stayed unmatched. This sequence originates from a man aged 35 to 69 with stage I lung adenocarcinoma. The chain employs TRBV28 and TRBJ2-5; 8 bases are a match to TRBD2. The starting material was peripheral blood, obtained before any cancer treatment. CDR3 sequence reads: CASSTPRTSWVGETQYF. The CDR3 region has the DNA TGTGCCAGCAGCACCCCTAGGACTAGCTGGGTCGGAGAGACCCAGTACTTC.